Listed here are 20 T cell receptor beta chains from one sample, sequenced in a study of T cell responses to AZD1222 COVID-19 vaccine. Assay: immunoSEQ multiplex PCR; the TCRdb copy retains only in-frame clones and omits some. The data hold some 170,000 clones, with about 92% observed a single time. Sequencing was performed on peripheral blood, taken 28 days after the second AZD1222 dose. These receptor sequences come from an adult who received the AZD1222 COVID-19 vaccine.

The chain carries TRBV15 and TRBJ1-2; D perhaps matches TRBD1 (5 bases). Germline values: CDR1 LNHNV, CDR2 YYDKDF (reference sequence). V lost 0 bases, J lost 4 bases, and 15 bases lay in between. The CDR3 consists of 16 residues. This CDR3 reads CATSRDRAGTGYGYTF. The CDR3 DNA reads as TGTGCCACCAGCAGAGATAGGGCGGGGACCGGCTATGGCTACACCTTC.

The chain is built from TRBV19 and TRBJ1-1, with D unresolved. The CDR3 contains 15 residues. Looked up from germline, CDR1 is LNHDA and CDR2 is SQIVND (reference sequence). V was clipped by 2 bases and J by 0 bases, with 10 bases between them. The CDR3 region is CASSILGRVNTEAFF. The CDR3 DNA is TGTGCCAGTAGTATATTAGGGAGGGTGAACACTGAAGCTTTCTTT. Drawing the rest from reference TRBV19 and TRBJ1-1, the complete variable domain is DGGITQSPKYLFRKEGQNVTLSCEQNLNHDAMYWYRQDPGQGLRLIYYSQIVNDFQKGDIAEGYSVSREKKESFPLTVTSAQKNPTAFYLCASSILGRVNTEAFFGQGTRLTVV.

The genes are TRBV4-1 and TRBJ2-7; 7 positions agree with TRBD2. Germline CDR1 MGHRA, CDR2 YSYEKL. With 3 bases clipped from V and 5 bases from J, the junction kept 10 bases outside the gene matches. The CDR3 has 15 amino acids. The CDR3 DNA follows: TGCGCCAGCAGCCACCCCAAGGGAGGGTCCAACGAGCAGTACTTC. Its translation is CASSHPKGGSNEQYF.

The chain joins TRBV5-8 to TRBJ1-2; D unclear. V gave up 0 bases and J gave up 8 bases, with 26 bases separating them. The CDR3 loop spans 18 amino acids. The germline V gene encodes CDR1 SGHTS and CDR2 YDEGEE. This CDR3 is CASSLASGRQPDYGGYTF. The CDR3 DNA reads TGTGCCAGCAGCTTGGCCTCGGGCAGACAACCGGATTATGGAGGCTACACCTTC.

The chain combines TRBV19 with TRBJ1-2; D might be TRBD1 (5 bases). Looked up from germline, CDR1 is LNHDA and CDR2 is SQIVND (reference sequence). This CDR3 contains 13 residues. V was pared by 6 bases and J by 2 bases, with 10 bases between. CDR3 protein: CASRNQGNYGYTF. In DNA, the CDR3 is TGTGCCAGTAGGAATCAGGGAAACTATGGCTACACCTTC.

The genes are TRBV7-2 and TRBJ1-1; D call uncertain. The germline V gene encodes CDR1 SGHTA and CDR2 FQGNSA. The V end was cut by 4 bases, the J end by 1 base, with 16 bases between. The CDR3 has 16 amino acids. DNA for the CDR3: TGTGCCAGCAGCTCCCGTGGCAGCACTTCGAACACTGAAGCTTTCTTT. Its translation: CASSSRGSTSNTEAFF.

The chain couples TRBV27 to TRBJ1-5; the match to TRBD1 covers 7 bases. The CDR3 has 19 amino acids. Germline V CDR1 and CDR2: MNHEY, SMNVEV (reference sequence). V trimming: 5 bases; J trimming: 5 bases; junction bases outside the gene matches: 21. The CDR3 reads CASSLNPPLTGRVDQPQHF. CDR3 in DNA: TGTGCCAGCAGTCTCAACCCCCCGCTGACAGGGCGAGTCGATCAGCCCCAGCATTTT.

This sequence joins TRBV2 and TRBJ2-7, with D maybe TRBD1 (6 bases). V lost 4 bases, J lost 6 bases, and 16 bases lay in between. The CDR3 runs to 14 residues. Per the germline V gene, CDR1 is SNHLY and CDR2 is FYNNEI. In nucleotides, the CDR3 is TGTGCCAGCAGTGTGGAACAGGGAACACCCGAGCAGTACTTC. This encodes CASSVEQGTPEQYF.

V is TRBV6-5 and J is TRBJ1-2; D not resolved. V lost 6 bases to trimming and J lost 4 bases, with 6 bases between them. Germline CDR1 is MNHEY and CDR2 is SVGAGI. The CDR3 sequence is 11 residues long. This chain's CDR3 is CASRMSYGYTF. The CDR3 coding sequence is TGTGCCAGCAGAATGAGCTATGGCTACACCTTC.

V and J are TRBV2 and TRBJ1-5; 11 bases are a match to TRBD1. This CDR3 contains 17 residues. The V segment lost 5 bases and the J segment 3 bases; nucleotides outside the gene matches: 9. Germline V gene sequence: CDR1 SNHLY, CDR2 FYNNEI. The CDR3 here is CASSSGQGVLDNQPQHF. DNA for the CDR3: TGTGCCAGCAGTTCGGGACAGGGGGTCTTAGACAATCAGCCCCAGCATTTT.

The chain joins TRBV6-6 to TRBJ1-3, with D possibly being TRBD1 (5 bases). The germline gives CDR1 MNHNY, CDR2 SVGAGI (reference sequence). The CDR3 totals 14 residues. Deletions cut 2 bases from V and 0 bases from J, with 5 bases between. Here the CDR3 DNA reads TGTGCCAGCAGTTACGGGGGCTCTGGAAACACCATATATTTT. Translated, it gives CASSYGGSGNTIYF.

The V call is TRBV18, the J call TRBJ1-4; D gene unclear. The germline V gene has CDR1 KGHSH and CDR2 LQKENI. Deletions cut 3 bases from V and 10 bases from J, with 12 bases between. This CDR3 is 13 amino acids long. As DNA, the CDR3 is TGTGCCAGCTCACCGCAGGATCTAGGAAAACTGTTTTTT. This translates into CASSPQDLGKLFF.

The rearrangement joins TRBV2 to TRBJ1-5, with unresolved D. CDR1 and CDR2 (germline): SNHLY, FYNNEI. V dropped 7 bases and J dropped 6 bases, with 10 bases sitting between them. The CDR3 has 12 residues. The CDR3 sequence: CASKREGQPQHF. The CDR3 nucleotides read TGTGCCAGCAAGCGGGAGGGTCAGCCCCAGCATTTT.

The chain recombines TRBV27 with TRBJ2-7; D unclear. This CDR3 contains 14 residues. Trimming left V 1 base short and J 1 base short, with 8 bases between. CDR1 is MNHEY and CDR2 is SMNVEV in the germline V gene (reference sequence). CDR3 residues: CASSLFGESYEQYF. Written as DNA, the CDR3 is TGTGCCAGCAGTTTATTTGGGGAATCCTACGAGCAGTACTTC.

The V and J genes are TRBV7-8 and TRBJ2-7; 8 bases agree with TRBD2. The length of the CDR3 is 14 residues. The germline gives CDR1 SGHVS, CDR2 FQNEAQ. V trimming: 7 bases; J trimming: 0 bases; junction bases outside the gene matches: 5. CDR3 in amino acids: CASTRGVGSYEQYF. The CDR3 DNA sequence: TGTGCCAGCACGCGGGGGGTCGGCTCCTACGAGCAGTACTTC. The entire variable domain, with the rest obtained from reference TRBV7-8 and TRBJ2-7, is as follows: GAGVSQSPRYKVAKRGQDVALRCDPISGHVSLFWYQQALGQGPEFLTYFQNEAQLDKSGLPSDRFFAERPEGSVSTLKIQRTQQEDSAVYLCASTRGVGSYEQYFGPGTRLTVT.

Only a few counts were recorded for this clone. V is TRBV7-9 and J is TRBJ2-7; weak D call: TRBD2 (5 bases). Germline CDR1 SEHNR, CDR2 FQNEAQ (reference sequence). Trimming shortened V by 4 bases and J by 5 bases, and 12 bases separated the two germline ends. This CDR3 contains 13 residues. For the CDR3, the DNA is TGTGCCAGCAGCTCCCCCCCCGGGAACGAGCAGTACTTC. This sequence encodes CASSSPPGNEQYF.

This clone was found a few times. The rearrangement links TRBV7-9 to TRBJ1-2; D gene uncertain. The germline V gene has CDR1 SEHNR and CDR2 FQNEAQ (reference sequence). The length of the CDR3 is 14 residues. V was shortened by 5 bases and J by 0 bases, with 10 bases between the two germline ends. CDR3 amino acids: CASSLGEPNYGYTF. CDR3 DNA: TGTGCCAGCAGCCTCGGAGAACCTAACTATGGCTACACCTTC.

This chain joins TRBV2 and TRBJ1-5, with D hard to call. Trimming removed 8 bases from V and 5 bases from J, with 16 bases in between. The length of the CDR3 is 14 residues. Germline V gene lookup returns CDR1 SNHLY and CDR2 FYNNEI. Here the CDR3 reads CASGKLLRDQPQHF. The CDR3 nucleotides are TGTGCCAGCGGGAAACTACTAAGGGATCAGCCCCAGCATTTT.

The rearrangement joins TRBV25-1 to TRBJ1-4; a possible D gene is TRBD1 (6 bases). The germline V gene encodes CDR1 MGHDK and CDR2 SYGVNS. The V gene lost 5 bases and the J gene lost 5 bases, with 15 bases spanning the gap. The CDR3 has 15 amino acids. CDR3 nucleotide sequence: TGTGCCAGCAGTTCAACAGGAGACAGGAATGAAAAACTGTTTTTT. Amino acid sequence: CASSSTGDRNEKLFF.

V is TRBV9 and J is TRBJ2-1; 11 bases are shared with TRBD2. This CDR3 contains 15 residues. Germline CDR1 is SGDLS and CDR2 is YYNGEE. After removal of 3 bases from V and 3 bases from J, the junction contained 2 bases not matched to a gene. The CDR3 protein is CASSGTSGGYNEQFF. Here the CDR3 DNA reads TGTGCCAGCAGCGGAACTAGCGGGGGCTACAATGAGCAGTTCTTC. Full variable domain (remainder filled in from reference TRBV9 and TRBJ2-1): DSGVTQTPKHLITATGQRVTLRCSPRSGDLSVYWYQQSLDQGLQFLIQYYNGEERAKGNILERFSAQQFPDLHSELNLSSLELGDSALYFCASSGTSGGYNEQFFGPGTRLTVL.